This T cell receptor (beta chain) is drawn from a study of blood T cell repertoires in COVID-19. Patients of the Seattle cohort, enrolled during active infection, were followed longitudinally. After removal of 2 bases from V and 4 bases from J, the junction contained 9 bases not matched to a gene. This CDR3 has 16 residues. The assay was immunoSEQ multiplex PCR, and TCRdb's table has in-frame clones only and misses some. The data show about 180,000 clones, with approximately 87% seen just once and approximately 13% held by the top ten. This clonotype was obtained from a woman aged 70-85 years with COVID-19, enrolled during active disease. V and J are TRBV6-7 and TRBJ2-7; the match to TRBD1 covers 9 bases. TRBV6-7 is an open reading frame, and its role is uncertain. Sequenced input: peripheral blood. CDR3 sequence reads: CASSYEQGQGRYEQYF. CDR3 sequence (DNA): TGTGCCAGCAGTTACGAGCAAGGACAGGGGAGATACGAGCAGTACTTC.